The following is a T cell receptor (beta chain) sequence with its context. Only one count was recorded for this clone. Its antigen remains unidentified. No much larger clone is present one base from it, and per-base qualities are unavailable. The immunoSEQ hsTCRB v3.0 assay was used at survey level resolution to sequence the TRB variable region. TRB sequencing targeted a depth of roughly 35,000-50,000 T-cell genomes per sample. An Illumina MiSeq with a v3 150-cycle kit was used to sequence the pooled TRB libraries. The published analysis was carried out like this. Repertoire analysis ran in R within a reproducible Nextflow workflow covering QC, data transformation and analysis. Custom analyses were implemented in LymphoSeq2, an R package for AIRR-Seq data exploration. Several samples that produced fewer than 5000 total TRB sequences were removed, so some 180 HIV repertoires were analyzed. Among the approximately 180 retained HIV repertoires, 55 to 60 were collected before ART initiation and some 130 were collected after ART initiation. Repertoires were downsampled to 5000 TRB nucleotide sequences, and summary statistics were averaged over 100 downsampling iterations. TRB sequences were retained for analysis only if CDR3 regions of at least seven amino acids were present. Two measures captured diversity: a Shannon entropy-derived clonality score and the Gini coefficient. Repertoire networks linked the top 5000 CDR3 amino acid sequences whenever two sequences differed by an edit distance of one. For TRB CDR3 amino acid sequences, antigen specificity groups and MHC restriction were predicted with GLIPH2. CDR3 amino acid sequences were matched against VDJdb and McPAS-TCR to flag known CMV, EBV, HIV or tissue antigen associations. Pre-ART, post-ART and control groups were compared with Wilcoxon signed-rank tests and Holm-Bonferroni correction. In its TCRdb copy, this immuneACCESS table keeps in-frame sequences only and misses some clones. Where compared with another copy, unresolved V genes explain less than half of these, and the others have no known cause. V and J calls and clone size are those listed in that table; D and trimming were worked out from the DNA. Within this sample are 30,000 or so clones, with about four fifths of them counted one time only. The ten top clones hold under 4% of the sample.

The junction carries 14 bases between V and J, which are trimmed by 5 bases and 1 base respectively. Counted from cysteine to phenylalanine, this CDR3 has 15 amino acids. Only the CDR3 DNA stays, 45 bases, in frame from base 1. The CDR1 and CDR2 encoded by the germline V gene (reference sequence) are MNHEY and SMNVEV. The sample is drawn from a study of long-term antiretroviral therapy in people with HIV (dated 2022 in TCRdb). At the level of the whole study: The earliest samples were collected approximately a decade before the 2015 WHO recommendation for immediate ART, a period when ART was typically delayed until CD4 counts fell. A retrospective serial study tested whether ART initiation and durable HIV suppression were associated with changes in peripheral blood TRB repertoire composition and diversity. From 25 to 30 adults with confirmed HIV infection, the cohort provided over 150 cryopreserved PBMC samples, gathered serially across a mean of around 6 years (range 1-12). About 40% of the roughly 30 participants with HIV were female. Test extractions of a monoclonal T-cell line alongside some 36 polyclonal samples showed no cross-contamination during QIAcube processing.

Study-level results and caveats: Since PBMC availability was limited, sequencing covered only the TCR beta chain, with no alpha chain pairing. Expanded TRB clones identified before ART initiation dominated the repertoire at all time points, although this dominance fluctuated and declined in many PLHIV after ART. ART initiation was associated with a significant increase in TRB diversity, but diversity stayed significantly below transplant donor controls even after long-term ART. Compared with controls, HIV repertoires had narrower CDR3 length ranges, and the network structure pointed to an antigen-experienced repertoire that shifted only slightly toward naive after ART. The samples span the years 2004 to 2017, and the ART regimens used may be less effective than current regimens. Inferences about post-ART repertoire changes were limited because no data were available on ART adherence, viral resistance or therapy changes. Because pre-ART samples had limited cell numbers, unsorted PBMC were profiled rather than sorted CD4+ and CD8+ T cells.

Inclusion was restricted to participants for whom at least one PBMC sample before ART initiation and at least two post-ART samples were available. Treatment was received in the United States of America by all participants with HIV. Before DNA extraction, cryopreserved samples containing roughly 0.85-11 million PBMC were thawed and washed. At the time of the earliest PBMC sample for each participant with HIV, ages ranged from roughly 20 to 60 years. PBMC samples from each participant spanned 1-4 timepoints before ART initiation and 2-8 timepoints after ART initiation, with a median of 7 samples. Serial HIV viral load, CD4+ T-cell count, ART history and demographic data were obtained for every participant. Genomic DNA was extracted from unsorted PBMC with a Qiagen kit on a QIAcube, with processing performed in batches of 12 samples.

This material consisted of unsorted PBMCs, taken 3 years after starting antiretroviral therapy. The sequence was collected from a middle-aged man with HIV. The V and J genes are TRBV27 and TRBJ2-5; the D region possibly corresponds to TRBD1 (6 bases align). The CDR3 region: CASSTSRTAQETQYF. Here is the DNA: TGTGCCAGCAGTACGTCACGGACAGCCCAAGAGACCCAGTACTTC.